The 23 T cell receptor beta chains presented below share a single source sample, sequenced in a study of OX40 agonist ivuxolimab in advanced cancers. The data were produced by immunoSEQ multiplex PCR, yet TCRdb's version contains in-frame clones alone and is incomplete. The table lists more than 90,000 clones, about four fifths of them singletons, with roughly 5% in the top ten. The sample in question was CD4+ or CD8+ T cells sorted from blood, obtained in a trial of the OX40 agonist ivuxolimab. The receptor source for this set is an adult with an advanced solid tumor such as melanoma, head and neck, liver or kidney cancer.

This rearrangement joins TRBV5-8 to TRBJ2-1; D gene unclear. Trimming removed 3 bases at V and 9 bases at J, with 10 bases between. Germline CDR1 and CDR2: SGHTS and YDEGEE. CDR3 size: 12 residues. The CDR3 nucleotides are TGTGCCAGCAGCTCCGGGCCACCTGAGCAGTTCTTC. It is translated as CASSSGPPEQFF.

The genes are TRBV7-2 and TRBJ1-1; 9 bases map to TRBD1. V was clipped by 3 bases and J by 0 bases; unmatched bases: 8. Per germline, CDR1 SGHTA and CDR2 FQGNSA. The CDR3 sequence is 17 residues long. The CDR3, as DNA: TGTGCCAGCAGCTTCATATGGACAGGGGTTATGAACACTGAAGCTTTCTTT. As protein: CASSFIWTGVMNTEAFF.

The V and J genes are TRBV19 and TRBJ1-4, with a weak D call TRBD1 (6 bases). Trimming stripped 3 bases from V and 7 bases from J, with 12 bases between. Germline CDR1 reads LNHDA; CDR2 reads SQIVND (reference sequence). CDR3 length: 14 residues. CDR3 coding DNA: TGTGCCAGTAGTATGGGGGCGGGCGGTGAAAAACTGTTTTTT. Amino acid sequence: CASSMGAGGEKLFF. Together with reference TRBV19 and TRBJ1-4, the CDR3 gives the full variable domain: DGGITQSPKYLFRKEGQNVTLSCEQNLNHDAMYWYRQDPGQGLRLIYYSQIVNDFQKGDIAEGYSVSREKKESFPLTVTSAQKNPTAFYLCASSMGAGGEKLFFGSGTQLSVL.

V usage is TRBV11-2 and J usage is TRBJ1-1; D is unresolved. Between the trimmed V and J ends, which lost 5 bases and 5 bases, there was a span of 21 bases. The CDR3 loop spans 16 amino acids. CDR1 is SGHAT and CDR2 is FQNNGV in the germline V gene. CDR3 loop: CASSPNRVTSGTEAFF. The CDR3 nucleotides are TGTGCCAGCAGCCCGAACCGGGTTACCTCCGGGACTGAAGCTTTCTTT.

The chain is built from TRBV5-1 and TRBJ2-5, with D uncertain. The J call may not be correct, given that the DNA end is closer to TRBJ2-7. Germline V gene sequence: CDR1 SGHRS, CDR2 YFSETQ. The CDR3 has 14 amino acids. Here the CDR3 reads CASSLAWMSDEQYF. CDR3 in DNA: TGCGCCAGCAGCTTGGCTTGGATGTCGGACGAGCAGTACTTC.

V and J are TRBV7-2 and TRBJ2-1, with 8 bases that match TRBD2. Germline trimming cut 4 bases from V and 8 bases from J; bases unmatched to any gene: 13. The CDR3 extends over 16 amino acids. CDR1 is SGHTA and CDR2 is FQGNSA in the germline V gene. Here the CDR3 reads CASSSAGLATRDEQFF. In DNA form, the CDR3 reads TGTGCCAGCAGCTCGGCTGGACTAGCAACCCGGGATGAGCAGTTCTTC. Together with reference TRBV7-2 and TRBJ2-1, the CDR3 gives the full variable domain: GAGVSQSPSNKVTEKGKDVELRCDPISGHTALYWYRQSLGQGLEFLIYFQGNSAPDKSGLPSDRFSAERTGGSVSTLTIQRTQQEDSAVYLCASSSAGLATRDEQFFGPGTRLTVL.

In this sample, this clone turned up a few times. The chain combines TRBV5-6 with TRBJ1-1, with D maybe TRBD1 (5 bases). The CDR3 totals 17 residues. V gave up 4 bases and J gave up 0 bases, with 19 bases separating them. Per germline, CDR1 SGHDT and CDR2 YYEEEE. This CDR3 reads CASSPRDGAFMNTEAFF. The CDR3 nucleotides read TGTGCCAGCAGCCCAAGGGACGGAGCCTTTATGAACACTGAAGCTTTCTTT.

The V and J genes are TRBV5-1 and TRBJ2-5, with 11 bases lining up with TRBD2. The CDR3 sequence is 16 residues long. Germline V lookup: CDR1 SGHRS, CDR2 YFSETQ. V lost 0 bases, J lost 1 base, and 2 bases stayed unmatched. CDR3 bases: TGCGCCAGCAGCTTGGATAGCGGGAGGGCCCAAGAGACCCAGTACTTC. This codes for CASSLDSGRAQETQYF.

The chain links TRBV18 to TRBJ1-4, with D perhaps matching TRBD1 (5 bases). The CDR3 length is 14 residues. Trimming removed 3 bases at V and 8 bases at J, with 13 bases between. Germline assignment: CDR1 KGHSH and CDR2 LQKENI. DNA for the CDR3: TGTGCCAGCTCACCCGGGACGTCAGGAGAAAAACTGTTTTTT. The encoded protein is CASSPGTSGEKLFF. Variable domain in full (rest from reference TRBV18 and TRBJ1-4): NAGVMQNPRHLVRRRGQEARLRCSPMKGHSHVYWYRQLPEEGLKFMVYLQKENIIDESGMPKERFSAEFPKEGPSILRIQQVVRGDSAAYFCASSPGTSGEKLFFGSGTQLSVL.

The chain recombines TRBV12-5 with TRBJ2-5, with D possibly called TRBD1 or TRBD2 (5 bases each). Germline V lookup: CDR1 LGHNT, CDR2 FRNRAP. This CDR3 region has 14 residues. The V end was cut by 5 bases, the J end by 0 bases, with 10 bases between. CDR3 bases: TGTGCTAGTGGTCCGGGACCGAACCAAGAGACCCAGTACTTC. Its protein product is CASGPGPNQETQYF.

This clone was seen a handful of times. The CDR3 protein is CASSFLPPGQGPMNTEAFF. For the CDR3, the DNA is TGCGCCAGCAGCTTCTTACCTCCGGGACAGGGCCCCATGAACACTGAAGCTTTCTTT. The chain couples TRBV5-1 to TRBJ1-1, with 9 bases aligning to TRBD1. Trimming cost V 2 bases and J 0 bases; bases outside gene matches: 14. Germline V gives CDR1 SGHRS, CDR2 YFSETQ. The CDR3 sequence is 19 residues long.

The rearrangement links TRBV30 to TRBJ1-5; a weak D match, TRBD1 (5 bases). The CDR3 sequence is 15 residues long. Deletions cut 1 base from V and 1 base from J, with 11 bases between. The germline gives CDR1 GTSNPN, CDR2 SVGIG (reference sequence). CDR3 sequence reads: CAWSERGISNQPQHF. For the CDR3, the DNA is TGTGCCTGGAGTGAGCGGGGGATAAGCAATCAGCCCCAGCATTTT. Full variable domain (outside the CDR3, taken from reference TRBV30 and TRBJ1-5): SQTIHQWPATLVQPVGSPLSLECTVEGTSNPNLYWYRQAAGRGLQLLFYSVGIGQISSEVPQNLSASRPQDRQFILSSKKLLLSDSGFYLCAWSERGISNQPQHFGDGTRLSIL.

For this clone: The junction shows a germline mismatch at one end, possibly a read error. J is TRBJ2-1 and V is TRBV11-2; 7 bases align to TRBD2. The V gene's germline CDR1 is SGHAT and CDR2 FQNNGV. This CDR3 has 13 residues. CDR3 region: CASSLGPAGSRIF. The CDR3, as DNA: TGTGCCAGCAGCTTAGGTCCAGCGGGAAGTAGGATCTTC.

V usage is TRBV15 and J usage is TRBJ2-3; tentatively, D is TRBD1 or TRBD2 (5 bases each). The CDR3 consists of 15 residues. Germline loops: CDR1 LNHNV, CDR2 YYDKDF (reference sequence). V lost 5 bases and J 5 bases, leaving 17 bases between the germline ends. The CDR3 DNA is TGTGCCACCAGCCCCAGAAAGGGGAGTGTAGATACGCAGTATTTT. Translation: CATSPRKGSVDTQYF.

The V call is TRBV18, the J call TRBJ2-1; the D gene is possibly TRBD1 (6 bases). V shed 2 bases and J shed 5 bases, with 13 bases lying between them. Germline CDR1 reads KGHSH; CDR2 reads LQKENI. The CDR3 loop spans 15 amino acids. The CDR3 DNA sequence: TGTGCCAGCTCACCAGGGCAGGGGAGCGACAATGAGCAGTTCTTC. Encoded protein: CASSPGQGSDNEQFF.

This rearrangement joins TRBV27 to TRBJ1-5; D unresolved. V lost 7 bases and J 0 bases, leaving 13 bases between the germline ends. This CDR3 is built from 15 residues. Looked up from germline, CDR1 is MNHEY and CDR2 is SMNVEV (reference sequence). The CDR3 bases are TGTGCCAGCATCCCCCCCTCGGTTAGCAATCAGCCCCAGCATTTT. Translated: CASIPPSVSNQPQHF.

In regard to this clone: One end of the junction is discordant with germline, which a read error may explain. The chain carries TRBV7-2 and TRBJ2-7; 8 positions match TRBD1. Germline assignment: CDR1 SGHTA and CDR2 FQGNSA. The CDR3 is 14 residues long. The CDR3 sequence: CASSTDRGSSEQYF. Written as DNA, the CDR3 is TGTGCCAGCAGCACTGACAGGGGCTCCTCCGAGCAGTACTTC.

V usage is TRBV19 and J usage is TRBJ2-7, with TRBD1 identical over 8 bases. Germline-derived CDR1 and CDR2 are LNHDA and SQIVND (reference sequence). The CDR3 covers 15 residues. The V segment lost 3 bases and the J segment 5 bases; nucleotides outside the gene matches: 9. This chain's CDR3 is CASSMGPGGLDEQYF. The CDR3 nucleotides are TGTGCCAGTAGTATGGGTCCAGGGGGCCTGGACGAGCAGTACTTC.

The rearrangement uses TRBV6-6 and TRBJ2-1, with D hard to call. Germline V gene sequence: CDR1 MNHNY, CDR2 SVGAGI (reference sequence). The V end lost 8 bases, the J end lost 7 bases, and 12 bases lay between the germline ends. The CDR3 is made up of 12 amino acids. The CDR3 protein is CASLRVGNEQFF. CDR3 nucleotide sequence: TGTGCCAGCCTAAGGGTGGGGAATGAGCAGTTCTTC.

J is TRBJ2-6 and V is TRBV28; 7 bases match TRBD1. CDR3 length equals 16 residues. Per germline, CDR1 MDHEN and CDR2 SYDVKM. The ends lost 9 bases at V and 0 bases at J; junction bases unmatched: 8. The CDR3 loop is CASFGTDLSGANVLTF. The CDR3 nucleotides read TGTGCCAGTTTCGGGACAGACCTCTCTGGGGCCAACGTCCTGACTTTC.

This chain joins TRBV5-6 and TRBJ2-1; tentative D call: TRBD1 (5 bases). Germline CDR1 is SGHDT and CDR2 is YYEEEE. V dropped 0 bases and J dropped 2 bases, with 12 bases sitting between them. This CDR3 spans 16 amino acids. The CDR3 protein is CASSLAGRVAYNEQFF. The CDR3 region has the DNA TGTGCCAGCAGCTTGGCGGGCAGGGTAGCCTACAATGAGCAGTTCTTC.

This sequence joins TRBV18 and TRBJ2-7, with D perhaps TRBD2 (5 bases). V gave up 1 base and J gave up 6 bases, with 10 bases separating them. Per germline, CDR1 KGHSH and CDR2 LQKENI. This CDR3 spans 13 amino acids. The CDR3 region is CASSPQDSGEQYF. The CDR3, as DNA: TGTGCCAGCTCACCACAGGACTCGGGCGAGCAGTACTTC.

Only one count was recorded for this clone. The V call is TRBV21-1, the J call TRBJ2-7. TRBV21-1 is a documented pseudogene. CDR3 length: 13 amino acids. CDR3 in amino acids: CASSYGAAYEQYF. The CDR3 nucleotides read TGTGCCAGCAGCTATGGCGCCGCCTACGAGCAGTACTTC.